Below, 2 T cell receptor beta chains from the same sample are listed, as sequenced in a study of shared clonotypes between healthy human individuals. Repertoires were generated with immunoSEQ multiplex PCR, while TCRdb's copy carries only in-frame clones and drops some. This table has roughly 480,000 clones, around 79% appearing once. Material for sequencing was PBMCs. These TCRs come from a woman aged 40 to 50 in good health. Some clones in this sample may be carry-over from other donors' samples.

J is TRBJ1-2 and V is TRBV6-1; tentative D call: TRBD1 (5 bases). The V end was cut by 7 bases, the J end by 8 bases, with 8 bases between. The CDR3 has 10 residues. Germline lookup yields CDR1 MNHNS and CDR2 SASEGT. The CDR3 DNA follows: TGTGCCAGCACAGGGTCCGGCTACACCTTC. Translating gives CASTGSGYTF.

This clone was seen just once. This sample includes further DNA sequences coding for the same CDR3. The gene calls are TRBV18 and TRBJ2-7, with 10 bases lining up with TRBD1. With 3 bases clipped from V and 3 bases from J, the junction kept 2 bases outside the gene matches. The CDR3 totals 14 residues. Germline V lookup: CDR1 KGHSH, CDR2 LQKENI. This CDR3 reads CASSPGTGVYEQYF. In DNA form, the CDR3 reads TGTGCCAGCTCACCGGGGACAGGGGTCTACGAGCAGTACTTC.